The subject of this entry is one TCR beta chain. The antigen remains undetermined. HTBI primers from iRepertoire and Arm-PCR of CDR3 regions yielded the TCR beta libraries. TCRdb independently ran MiXCR on the multiplex PCR reads; one entry per CDR3 protein. The sample holds about 430,000 distinct CDR3 sequences, 21% seen once. The time point is: persistent/refractory GD, antithyroid drugs over 5 years with positive TRAb. Preparation of the TCR library used RNA extracted from PBMCs. Doctors identified Graves' disease using the American Thyroid Association guidelines. Xi'an, China, was home to the endocrinology department that provided patients. This sample stems from a study of regulatory T cells in long-lasting Graves disease. Findings of the study overall: Segments TRBV28, TRBJ1-2 and TRBJ2-5 showed preferential usage in persistent disease. Patients whose Graves' disease persisted exhibited lower TCR diversity than those newly diagnosed.

The germline V gene has CDR1 SEHNR and CDR2 FQNEAQ (reference sequence). The CDR3 is made up of 15 amino acids. After removal of 6 bases from V and 2 bases from J, the junction contained 9 bases not matched to a gene. This chain joins TRBV7-9 and TRBJ2-7; 8 positions agree with TRBD1. The clonotype comes from a female donor with Graves disease. Sequencing was performed on peripheral blood mononuclear cells (PBMCs), taken when the disease was refractory, from a patient treated with antithyroid drugs. The CDR3 region is CASSSQGQVTYEQYF. The CDR3 DNA is TGTGCCAGCAGTTCCCAGGGACAGGTGACCTACGAGCAGTACTTC.